The 18 T cell receptor beta chains below come from one sample, sequenced in a study of cytomegalovirus exposure and HLA in healthy donors. The PCR had 60 Vbeta and 13 Jbeta primers. Only in-frame clones appear in the TCRdb table, and some are missing; sequencing was by immunoSEQ multiplex PCR. The sample contains 170,000 or so clones, around 80% of which appear only once. Sequenced: PBMCs. The receptors here all came from a man aged 18 to 35 in good health and CMV-seronegative.

The V gene is TRBV4-1, the J gene TRBJ2-2; perhaps TRBD1 as D (5 bases). Germline values: CDR1 MGHRA, CDR2 YSYEKL. CDR3 size: 16 residues. Between the trimmed V and J ends, which lost 6 bases and 3 bases, there was a span of 17 bases. CDR3 residues: CASRQNTGLYTGELFF. The CDR3 DNA is TGCGCCAGCAGACAAAACACAGGTCTCTACACCGGGGAGCTGTTTTTT.

The V gene is TRBV29-1, the J gene TRBJ2-6; perhaps TRBD1 as D (6 bases). In germline, CDR1 is SQVTM, CDR2 ANQGSEA. The CDR3 loop spans 16 amino acids. V dropped 5 bases and J dropped 0 bases, with 14 bases sitting between them. The CDR3 nucleotides read TGCAGCGTTTGGGGACACGAGTACTCTGGGGCCAACGTCCTGACTTTC. This encodes CSVWGHEYSGANVLTF.

This chain joins TRBV9 and TRBJ2-3, with a weak D call TRBD1 (6 bases). Germline V gene lookup returns CDR1 SGDLS and CDR2 YYNGEE. CDR3 length: 16 residues. Deletions cut 4 bases from V and 4 bases from J, with 19 bases between. The CDR3 nucleotides read TGTGCCAGCAGCCCAAGACAGGCTTCGGGCGCAGATACGCAGTATTTT. This encodes CASSPRQASGADTQYF. The full variable domain, completed using reference TRBV9 and TRBJ2-3, is DSGVTQTPKHLITATGQRVTLRCSPRSGDLSVYWYQQSLDQGLQFLIQYYNGEERAKGNILERFSAQQFPDLHSELNLSSLELGDSALYFCASSPRQASGADTQYFGPGTRLTVL.

The chain joins TRBV5-1 to TRBJ2-7; 7 bases match TRBD1. Per germline, CDR1 SGHRS and CDR2 YFSETQ. CDR3 size: 14 residues. With 3 bases clipped from V and 0 bases from J, the junction kept 3 bases outside the gene matches. CDR3 protein: CASSSGTVSYEQYF. CDR3 nucleotide sequence: TGCGCCAGCAGCTCCGGGACAGTCTCCTACGAGCAGTACTTC.

CDR3 DNA: TGTGCCAGCAGTCCCGGACAGGGGCCACTCAATGAGCAGTTCTTC. Its translation: CASSPGQGPLNEQFF. The genes are TRBV27 and TRBJ2-1, with 9 positions matching TRBD1. The CDR3 consists of 15 residues. The germline V gene encodes CDR1 MNHEY and CDR2 SMNVEV (reference sequence). V was pared by 5 bases and J by 6 bases, with 8 bases of the junction left unmatched.

This rearrangement joins TRBV15 to TRBJ1-5; TRBD1 is a possible D gene (5 bases). The V end lost 4 bases, the J end lost 6 bases, and 19 bases lay between the germline ends. The CDR3 totals 16 residues. Germline loops: CDR1 LNHNV, CDR2 YYDKDF (reference sequence). DNA for the CDR3: TGTGCCACCAGCAATCCAGGGAAGGGTATCACTCAGCCCCAGCATTTT. Its protein product is CATSNPGKGITQPQHF.

The chain recombines TRBV18 with TRBJ1-5; possible D gene TRBD1, 6 bases. Per germline, CDR1 KGHSH and CDR2 LQKENI. The CDR3 consists of 13 residues. The V end was cut by 5 bases, the J end by 4 bases, with 9 bases between. CDR3 nucleotides: TGTGCCAGCTCAAGGGGGGGGAATCAGCCCCAGCATTTT. Translated, it gives CASSRGGNQPQHF.

This clone was detected only once. The genes are TRBV11-3 and TRBJ2-1; D not certain. Germline V gene sequence: CDR1 SGHNT, CDR2 YENEEA. With 2 bases removed from V and 4 bases from J, the gap between germline ends came to 12 bases. The CDR3 is 15 residues long. DNA for the CDR3: TGTGCCAGCAGCTTAACCTCCGGTAGATACAATGAGCAGTTCTTC. The encoded protein is CASSLTSGRYNEQFF.

The gene calls are TRBV28 and TRBJ1-1; D remains ambiguous. The CDR3 is made up of 16 amino acids. Germline CDR1 is MDHEN and CDR2 is SYDVKM. The V and J ends lost 8 bases and 5 bases respectively, with 24 bases between them. CDR3 sequence reads: CASETTDLLMETEAFF. In DNA, the CDR3 is TGTGCCAGCGAGACGACTGACCTTTTGATGGAGACTGAAGCTTTCTTT.

This clone was seen just once. The chain couples TRBV29-1 to TRBJ2-1; 13 nucleotides align to TRBD2. The germline V gene encodes CDR1 SQVTM and CDR2 ANQGSEA. The CDR3 consists of 16 residues. J gave up 4 bases and V 4 bases, and 7 bases lay outside the gene matches. The CDR3 spells CSVGLAGGIRYNEQFF. The CDR3, as DNA: TGCAGCGTTGGACTAGCGGGGGGTATAAGGTACAATGAGCAGTTCTTC.

The rearrangement uses TRBV7-9 and TRBJ2-7; possibly TRBD2 for D (6 bases). The length of the CDR3 is 15 residues. V dropped 6 bases and J dropped 0 bases, with 15 bases sitting between them. CDR1 SEHNR and CDR2 FQNEAQ come from the germline V gene (reference sequence). The DNA of the CDR3 is TGTGCCAGCAGTCGTAGCGGCCTACCCTCCTACGAGCAGTACTTC. Its protein product is CASSRSGLPSYEQYF.

This clone was picked up a small number of times. The chain uses TRBV27 and TRBJ2-5; D ambiguous. There are 16 residues in the CDR3. The V and J ends lost 0 bases and 5 bases respectively, with 16 bases between them. The germline V gene has CDR1 MNHEY and CDR2 SMNVEV (reference sequence). CDR3 protein: CASSLSTVWASETQYF. The CDR3, as DNA: TGTGCCAGCAGTTTATCCACAGTGTGGGCCTCGGAGACCCAGTACTTC.

The V gene is TRBV10-3, the J gene TRBJ1-5; 9 nucleotides align to TRBD1. The length of the CDR3 is 14 residues. V shed 6 bases and J 3 bases; nucleotides not matched to a gene: 3. Germline CDR1 ENHRY, CDR2 SYGVKD. CDR3 in DNA: TGTGCCATCAGAAGGACAGGGGACAATCAGCCCCAGCATTTT. Translating it yields CAIRRTGDNQPQHF.

V and J are TRBV19 and TRBJ2-5; 9 bases map to TRBD2. V lost 5 bases to trimming and J lost 4 bases; unmatched junction nucleotides: 2. The CDR3 totals 13 residues. Germline values: CDR1 LNHDA, CDR2 SQIVND (reference sequence). The CDR3 nucleotides are TGTGCCAGTAGTCCAGCGGGGGGAGAGACCCAGTACTTC. As protein: CASSPAGGETQYF.

V is TRBV28 and J is TRBJ2-7; D gene unclear. CDR1 is MDHEN and CDR2 is SYDVKM in the germline V gene. The CDR3 contains 13 residues. V lost 1 base, J lost 2 bases, and 6 bases lay in between. CDR3 sequence reads: CASSLFGAYEQYF. The CDR3 bases are TGTGCCAGCAGTTTATTCGGAGCCTACGAGCAGTACTTC. The variable domain in full, with the rest retrieved from reference TRBV28 and TRBJ2-7, is DVKVTQSSRYLVKRTGEKVFLECVQDMDHENMFWYRQDPGLGLRLIYFSYDVKMKEKGDIPEGYSVSREKKERFSLILESASTNQTSMYLCASSLFGAYEQYFGPGTRLTVT.

This chain joins TRBV13 and TRBJ2-1, with TRBD2 matching 9 bases. The germline V gene has CDR1 PRHDT and CDR2 FYEKMQ (reference sequence). V trimming: 3 bases; J trimming: 4 bases; junction bases outside the gene matches: 4. The CDR3 sequence is 15 residues long. Written as DNA, the CDR3 is TGTGCCAGCAGCTTCCGGCTAGCGGGGTACAATGAGCAGTTCTTC. This encodes CASSFRLAGYNEQFF.

The rearrangement links TRBV5-6 to TRBJ1-1, with TRBD1 identical over 7 bases. The junction had 6 bases not matched to a gene; V was cut back by 4 bases and J by 0 bases. CDR3 length: 15 amino acids. CDR1 and CDR2 (germline): SGHDT, YYEEEE. CDR3 residues: CASSDPGQLNTEAFF. The CDR3 nucleotides read TGTGCCAGCAGCGACCCGGGACAGTTGAACACTGAAGCTTTCTTT. Full variable domain (remainder filled in from reference TRBV5-6 and TRBJ1-1): DAGVTQSPTHLIKTRGQQVTLRCSPKSGHDTVSWYQQALGQGPQFIFQYYEEEERQRGNFPDRFSGHQFPNYSSELNVNALLLGDSALYLCASSDPGQLNTEAFFGQGTRLTVV.

The chain joins TRBV7-9 to TRBJ2-1, with D possibly matching TRBD2 (6 bases). The CDR3 is made up of 14 amino acids. V dropped 8 bases and J dropped 2 bases, with 13 bases sitting between them. Germline lookup yields CDR1 SEHNR and CDR2 FQNEAQ (reference sequence). CDR3 bases: TGTGCCAGCTTGGGAAGGAGGGCCTACAATGAGCAGTTCTTC. Translation gives CASLGRRAYNEQFF. The full variable domain, with the rest looked up from reference TRBV7-9 and TRBJ2-1, is DTGVSQNPRHKITKRGQNVTFRCDPISEHNRLYWYRQTLGQGPEFLTYFQNEAQLEKSRLLSDRFSAERPKGSFSTLEIQRTEQGDSAMYLCASLGRRAYNEQFFGPGTRLTVL.